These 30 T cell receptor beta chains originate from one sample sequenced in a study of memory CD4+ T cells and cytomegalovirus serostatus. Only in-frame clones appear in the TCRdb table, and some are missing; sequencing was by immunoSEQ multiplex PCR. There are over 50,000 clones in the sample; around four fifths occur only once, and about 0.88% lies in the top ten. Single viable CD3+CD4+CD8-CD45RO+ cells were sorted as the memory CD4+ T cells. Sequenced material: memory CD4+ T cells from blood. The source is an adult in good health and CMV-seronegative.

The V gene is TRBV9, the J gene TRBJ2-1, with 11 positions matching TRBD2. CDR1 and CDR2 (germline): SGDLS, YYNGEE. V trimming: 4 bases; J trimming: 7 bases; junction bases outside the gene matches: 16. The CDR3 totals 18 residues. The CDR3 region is CASSPRISGVAGGNEQFF. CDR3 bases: TGTGCCAGCAGCCCGCGGATTAGTGGGGTAGCGGGAGGGAATGAGCAGTTCTTC.

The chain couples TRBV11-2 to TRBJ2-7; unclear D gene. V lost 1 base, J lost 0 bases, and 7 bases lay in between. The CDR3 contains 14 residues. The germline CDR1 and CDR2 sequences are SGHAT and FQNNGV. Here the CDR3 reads CASSLGYSSYEQYF. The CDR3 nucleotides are TGTGCCAGCAGCTTAGGATACAGCTCCTACGAGCAGTACTTC.

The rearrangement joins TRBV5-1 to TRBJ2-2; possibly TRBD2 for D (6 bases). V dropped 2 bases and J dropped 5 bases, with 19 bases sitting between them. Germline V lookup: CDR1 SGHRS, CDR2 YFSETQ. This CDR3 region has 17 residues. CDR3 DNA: TGCGCCAGCAGCTTAAATGCGGGACCGCGAACAACCGGGGAGCTGTTTTTT. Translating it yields CASSLNAGPRTTGELFF.

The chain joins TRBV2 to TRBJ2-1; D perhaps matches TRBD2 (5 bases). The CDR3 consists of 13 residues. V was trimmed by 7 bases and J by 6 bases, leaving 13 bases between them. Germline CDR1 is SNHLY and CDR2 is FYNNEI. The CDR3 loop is CASTPASRNEQFF. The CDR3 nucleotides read TGTGCCAGCACGCCGGCTAGCCGCAATGAGCAGTTCTTC.

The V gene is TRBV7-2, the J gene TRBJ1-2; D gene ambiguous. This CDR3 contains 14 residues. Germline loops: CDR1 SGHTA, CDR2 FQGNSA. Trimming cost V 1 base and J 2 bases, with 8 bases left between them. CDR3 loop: CASSLGVRNYGYTF. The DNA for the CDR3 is TGTGCCAGCAGCTTAGGCGTCAGAAACTATGGCTACACCTTC.

The CDR3 is CATSREQGVTYEQYF. The CDR3 DNA follows: TGTGCCACCAGCAGAGAACAGGGGGTAACCTACGAGCAGTACTTC. The genes are TRBV15 and TRBJ2-7; 8 nucleotides line up with TRBD1. This CDR3 contains 15 residues. V was pared by 0 bases and J by 2 bases, with 3 bases of the junction left unmatched. CDR1 is LNHNV and CDR2 is YYDKDF in the germline V gene (reference sequence).

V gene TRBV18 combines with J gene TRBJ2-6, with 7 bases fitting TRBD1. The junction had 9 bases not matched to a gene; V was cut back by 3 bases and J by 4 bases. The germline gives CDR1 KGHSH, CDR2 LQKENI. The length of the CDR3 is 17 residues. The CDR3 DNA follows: TGTGCCAGCTCACCGATTCCGACAGGGAGAGGGGCCAACGTCCTGACTTTC. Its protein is CASSPIPTGRGANVLTF.

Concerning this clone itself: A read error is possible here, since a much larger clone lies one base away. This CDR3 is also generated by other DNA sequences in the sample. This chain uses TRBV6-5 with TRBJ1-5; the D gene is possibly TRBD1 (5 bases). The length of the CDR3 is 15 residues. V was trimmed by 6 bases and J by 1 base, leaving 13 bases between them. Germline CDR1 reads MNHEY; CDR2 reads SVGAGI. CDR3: CASRRDLGSNQPQHF. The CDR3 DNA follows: TGTGCCAGCAGGCGGGACCTAGGGAGCAATCAGCCCCAGCATTTT.

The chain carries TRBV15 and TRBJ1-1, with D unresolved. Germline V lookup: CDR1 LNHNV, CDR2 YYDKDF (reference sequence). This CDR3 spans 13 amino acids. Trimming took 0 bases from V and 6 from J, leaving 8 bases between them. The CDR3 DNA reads TGTGCCACCAGCAGAGACGCCAGGTCTGAAGCTTTCTTT. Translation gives CATSRDARSEAFF.

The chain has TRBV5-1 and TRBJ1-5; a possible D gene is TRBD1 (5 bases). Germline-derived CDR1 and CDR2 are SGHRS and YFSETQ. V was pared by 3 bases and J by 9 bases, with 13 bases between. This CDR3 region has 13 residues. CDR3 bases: TGCGCCAGCAGCTCGGATGCCCAGGGGCCCCAGCATTTT. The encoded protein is CASSSDAQGPQHF.

CDR3 nucleotides: TGTGCCAGCAGTGAATTAGGGGGAGGGTCAGATAAATGGGCTTTCTTT. Amino acids: CASSELGGGSDKWAFF. J is TRBJ1-1 and V is TRBV6-1; maybe TRBD1 (6 bases). Germline V CDR1 and CDR2: MNHNS, SASEGT. This CDR3 contains 16 residues. Deletions cut 2 bases from V and 11 bases from J, with 24 bases between.

CDR3 DNA sequence: TGTGCCAGCTCACCACCGGGTGGGATCGGGGCCCAGTACTTC. This sequence encodes CASSPPGGIGAQYF. This chain joins TRBV18 and TRBJ2-5, with D maybe TRBD2 (5 bases). The V end lost 0 bases, the J end lost 9 bases, and 14 bases lay between the germline ends. Germline-derived CDR1 and CDR2 are KGHSH and LQKENI. CDR3 size: 14 residues. Supplemented by reference TRBV18 and TRBJ2-5, the full variable domain reads NAGVMQNPRHLVRRRGQEARLRCSPMKGHSHVYWYRQLPEEGLKFMVYLQKENIIDESGMPKERFSAEFPKEGPSILRIQQVVRGDSAAYFCASSPPGGIGAQYFGPGTRLLVL.

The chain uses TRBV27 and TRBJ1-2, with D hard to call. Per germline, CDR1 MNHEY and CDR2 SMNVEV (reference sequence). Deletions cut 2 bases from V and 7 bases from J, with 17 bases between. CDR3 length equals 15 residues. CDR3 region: CASSLTVPGQGGYTF. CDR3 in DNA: TGTGCCAGCAGTTTAACCGTGCCCGGGCAAGGTGGCTACACCTTC.

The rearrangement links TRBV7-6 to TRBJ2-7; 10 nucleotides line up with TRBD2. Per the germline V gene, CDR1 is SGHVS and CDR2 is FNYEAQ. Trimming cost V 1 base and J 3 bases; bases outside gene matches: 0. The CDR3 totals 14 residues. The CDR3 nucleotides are TGTGCCAGCAGCTTAGGACTAGCGGGCTACGAGCAGTACTTC. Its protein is CASSLGLAGYEQYF.

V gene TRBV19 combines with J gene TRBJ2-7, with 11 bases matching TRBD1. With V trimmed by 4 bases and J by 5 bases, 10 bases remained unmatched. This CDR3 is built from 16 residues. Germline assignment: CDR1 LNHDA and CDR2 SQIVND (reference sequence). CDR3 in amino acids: CASSRKGQGVENEQYF. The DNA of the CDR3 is TGTGCCAGTAGTAGGAAGGGACAGGGGGTGGAGAACGAGCAGTACTTC. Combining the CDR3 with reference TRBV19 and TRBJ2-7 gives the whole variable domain DGGITQSPKYLFRKEGQNVTLSCEQNLNHDAMYWYRQDPGQGLRLIYYSQIVNDFQKGDIAEGYSVSREKKESFPLTVTSAQKNPTAFYLCASSRKGQGVENEQYFGPGTRLTVT.

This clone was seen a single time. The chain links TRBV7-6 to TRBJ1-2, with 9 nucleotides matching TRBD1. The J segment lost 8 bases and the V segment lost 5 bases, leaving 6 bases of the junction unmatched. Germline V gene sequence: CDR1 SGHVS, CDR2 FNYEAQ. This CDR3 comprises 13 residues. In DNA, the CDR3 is TGTGCCAGCAGCAGGACAGGGGCGAGGGGCTACACCTTC. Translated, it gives CASSRTGARGYTF.

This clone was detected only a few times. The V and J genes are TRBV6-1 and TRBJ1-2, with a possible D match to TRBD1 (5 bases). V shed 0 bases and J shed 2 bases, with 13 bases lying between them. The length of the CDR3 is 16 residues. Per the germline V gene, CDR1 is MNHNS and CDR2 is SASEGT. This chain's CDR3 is CASSEARAGKNYGYTF. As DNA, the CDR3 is TGTGCCAGCAGTGAAGCGCGGGCAGGGAAAAACTATGGCTACACCTTC.

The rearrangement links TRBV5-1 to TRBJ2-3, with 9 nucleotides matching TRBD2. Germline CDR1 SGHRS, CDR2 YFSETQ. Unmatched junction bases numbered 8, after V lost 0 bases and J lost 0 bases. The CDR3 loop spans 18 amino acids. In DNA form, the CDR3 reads TGCGCCAGCAGCTTGGGGGCGACTAGCGGTACTAGCACAGATACGCAGTATTTT. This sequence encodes CASSLGATSGTSTDTQYF.

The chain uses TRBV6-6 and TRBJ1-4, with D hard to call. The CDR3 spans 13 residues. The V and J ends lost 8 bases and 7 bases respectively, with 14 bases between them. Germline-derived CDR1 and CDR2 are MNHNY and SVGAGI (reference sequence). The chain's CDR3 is CASARAGTEKLFF. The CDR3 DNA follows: TGTGCCAGCGCCCGGGCAGGTACTGAAAAACTGTTTTTT.

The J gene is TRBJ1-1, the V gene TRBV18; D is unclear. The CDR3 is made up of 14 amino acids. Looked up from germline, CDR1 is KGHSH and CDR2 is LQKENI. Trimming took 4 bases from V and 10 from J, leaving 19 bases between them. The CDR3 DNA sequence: TGTGCCAGCTCACTACTGCAGGCGGAGGGTGCAGCTTTCTTT. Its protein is CASSLLQAEGAAFF.

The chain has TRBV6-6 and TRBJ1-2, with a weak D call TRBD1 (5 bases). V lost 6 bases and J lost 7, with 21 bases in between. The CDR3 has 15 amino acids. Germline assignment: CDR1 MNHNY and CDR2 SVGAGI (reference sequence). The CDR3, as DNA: TGTGCCAGCAGACGACGGTCCGGCAGGGAGGGTGGCTACACCTTC. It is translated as CASRRRSGREGGYTF.

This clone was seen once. The CDR3 loop reads CASSLKEGQDGELFF. Written as DNA, the CDR3 is TGTGCCAGCAGCCTAAAAGAGGGACAGGACGGGGAGCTGTTTTTT. The chain couples TRBV4-2 to TRBJ2-2, with 8 bases aligning to TRBD1. The CDR3 runs 15 residues. Germline trimming cut 4 bases from V and 7 bases from J; bases unmatched to any gene: 8. CDR1 LGHNA and CDR2 YNFKEQ come from the germline V gene.

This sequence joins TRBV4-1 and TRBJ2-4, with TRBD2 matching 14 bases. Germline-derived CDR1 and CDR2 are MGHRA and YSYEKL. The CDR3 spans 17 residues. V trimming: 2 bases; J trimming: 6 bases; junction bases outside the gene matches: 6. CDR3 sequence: CASSQPTSGRALNIQYF. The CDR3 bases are TGCGCCAGCAGCCAACCGACTAGCGGGAGGGCCCTAAACATTCAGTACTTC.

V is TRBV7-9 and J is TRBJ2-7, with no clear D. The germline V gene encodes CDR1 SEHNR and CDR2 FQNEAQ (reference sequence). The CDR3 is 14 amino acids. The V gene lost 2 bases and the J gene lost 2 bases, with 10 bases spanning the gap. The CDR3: CASSLSPGPYEQYF. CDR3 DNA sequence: TGTGCCAGCAGCTTATCCCCAGGCCCCTACGAGCAGTACTTC.

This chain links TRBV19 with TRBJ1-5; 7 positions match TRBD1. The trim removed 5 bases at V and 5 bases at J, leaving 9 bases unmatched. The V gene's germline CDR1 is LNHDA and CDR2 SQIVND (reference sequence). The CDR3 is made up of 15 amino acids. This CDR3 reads CASSPRQGLDQPQHF. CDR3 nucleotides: TGTGCCAGTAGTCCCAGACAGGGCCTCGATCAGCCCCAGCATTTT. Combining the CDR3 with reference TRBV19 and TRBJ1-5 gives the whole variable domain DGGITQSPKYLFRKEGQNVTLSCEQNLNHDAMYWYRQDPGQGLRLIYYSQIVNDFQKGDIAEGYSVSREKKESFPLTVTSAQKNPTAFYLCASSPRQGLDQPQHFGDGTRLSIL.

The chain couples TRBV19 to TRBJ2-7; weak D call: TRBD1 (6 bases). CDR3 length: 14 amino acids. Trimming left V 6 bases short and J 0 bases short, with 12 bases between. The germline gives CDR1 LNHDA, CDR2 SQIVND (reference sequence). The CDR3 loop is CASSRQASSYEQYF. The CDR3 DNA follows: TGTGCCAGTAGCAGACAGGCTAGCTCCTACGAGCAGTACTTC.

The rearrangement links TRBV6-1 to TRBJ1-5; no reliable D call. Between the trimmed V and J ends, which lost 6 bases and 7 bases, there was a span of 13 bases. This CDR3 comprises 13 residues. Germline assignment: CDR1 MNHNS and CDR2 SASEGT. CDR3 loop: CASSSHQEQPQHF. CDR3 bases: TGTGCCAGCAGCTCCCACCAGGAGCAGCCCCAGCATTTT.

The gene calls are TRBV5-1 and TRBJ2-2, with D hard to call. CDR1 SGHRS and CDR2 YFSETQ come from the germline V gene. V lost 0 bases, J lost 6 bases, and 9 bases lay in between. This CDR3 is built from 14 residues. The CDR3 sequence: CASSLARQAGELFF. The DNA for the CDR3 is TGCGCCAGCAGCTTGGCACGGCAGGCCGGGGAGCTGTTTTTT.

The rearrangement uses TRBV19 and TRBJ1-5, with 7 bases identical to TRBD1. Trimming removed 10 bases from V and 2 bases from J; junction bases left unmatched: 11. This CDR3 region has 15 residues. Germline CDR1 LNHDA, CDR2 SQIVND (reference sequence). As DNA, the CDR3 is TGTGCCACCCAGGGGGTCGGGGGGGGCAATCAGCCCCAGCATTTT. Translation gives CATQGVGGGNQPQHF. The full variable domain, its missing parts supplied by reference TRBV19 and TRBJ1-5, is DGGITQSPKYLFRKEGQNVTLSCEQNLNHDAMYWYRQDPGQGLRLIYYSQIVNDFQKGDIAEGYSVSREKKESFPLTVTSAQKNPTAFYLCATQGVGGGNQPQHFGDGTRLSIL.

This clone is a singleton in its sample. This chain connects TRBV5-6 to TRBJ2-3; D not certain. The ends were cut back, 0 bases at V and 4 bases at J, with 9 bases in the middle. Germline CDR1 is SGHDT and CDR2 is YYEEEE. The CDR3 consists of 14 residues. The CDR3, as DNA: TGTGCCAGCAGCTTGGACAGCCGGGCAGATACGCAGTATTTT. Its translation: CASSLDSRADTQYF.